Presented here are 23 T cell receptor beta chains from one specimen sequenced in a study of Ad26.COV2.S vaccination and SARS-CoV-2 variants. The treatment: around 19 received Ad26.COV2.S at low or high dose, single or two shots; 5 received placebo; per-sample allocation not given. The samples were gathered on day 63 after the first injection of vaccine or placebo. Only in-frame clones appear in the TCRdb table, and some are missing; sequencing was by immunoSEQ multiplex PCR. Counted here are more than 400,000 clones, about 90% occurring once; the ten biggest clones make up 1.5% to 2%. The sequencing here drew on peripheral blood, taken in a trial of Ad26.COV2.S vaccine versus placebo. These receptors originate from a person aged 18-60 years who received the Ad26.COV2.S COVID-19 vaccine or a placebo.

The CDR3 here is CASRQETASNQPQHF. The CDR3 DNA reads as TGCGCCAGCAGACAGGAAACTGCGAGCAATCAGCCCCAGCATTTT. The rearrangement links TRBV10-2 to TRBJ1-5, with D perhaps TRBD1 (5 bases). The CDR3 loop spans 15 amino acids. The V end lost 6 bases, the J end lost 1 base, and 13 bases lay between the germline ends. Germline CDR1 reads WSHSY; CDR2 reads SAAADI.

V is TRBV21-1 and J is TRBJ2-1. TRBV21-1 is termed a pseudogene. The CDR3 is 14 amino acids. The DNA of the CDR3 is TGTGCCAGATGGACGTCGCCATCCTACAATGAGCAGTTCTTC. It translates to CARWTSPSYNEQFF.

The CDR3 coding sequence is TGTGCCATCAGCGGGTCTAGCGGGGGCCCGAGGGAGACCCAGTACTTC. As protein: CAISGSSGGPRETQYF. This chain uses TRBV10-3 with TRBJ2-5; 10 bases fit TRBD2. J was trimmed by 5 bases and V by 6 bases; bases with no gene match: 12. Germline values: CDR1 ENHRY, CDR2 SYGVKD. The CDR3 runs to 16 residues.

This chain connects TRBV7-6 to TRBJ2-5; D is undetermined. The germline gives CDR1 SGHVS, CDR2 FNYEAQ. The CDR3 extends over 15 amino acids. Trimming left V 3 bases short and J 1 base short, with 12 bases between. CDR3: CASSLTRSPQETQYF. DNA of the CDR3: TGTGCCAGCAGCTTGACGAGATCCCCCCAAGAGACCCAGTACTTC.

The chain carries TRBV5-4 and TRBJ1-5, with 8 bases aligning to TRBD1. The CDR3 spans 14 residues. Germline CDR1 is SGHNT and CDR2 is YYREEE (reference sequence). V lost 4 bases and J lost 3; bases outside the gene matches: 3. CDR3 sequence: CASSPGQVNQPQHF. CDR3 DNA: TGTGCCAGCAGCCCGGGACAGGTCAATCAGCCCCAGCATTTT.

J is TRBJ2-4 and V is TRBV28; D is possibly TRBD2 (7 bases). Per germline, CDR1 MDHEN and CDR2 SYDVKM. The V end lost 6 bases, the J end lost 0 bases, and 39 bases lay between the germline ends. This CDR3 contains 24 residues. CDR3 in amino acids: CASRPDRWIGGGQEGHLAKNIQYF. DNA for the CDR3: TGTGCCAGCAGACCTGATCGGTGGATAGGGGGGGGCCAAGAGGGGCACCTAGCCAAAAACATTCAGTACTTC.

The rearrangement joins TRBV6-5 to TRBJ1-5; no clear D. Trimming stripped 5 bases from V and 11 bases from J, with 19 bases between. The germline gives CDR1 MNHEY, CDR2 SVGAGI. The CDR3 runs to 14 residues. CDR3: CASSPREKYPSQHF. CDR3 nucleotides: TGTGCCAGCAGTCCCCGCGAAAAGTACCCGTCCCAGCATTTT.

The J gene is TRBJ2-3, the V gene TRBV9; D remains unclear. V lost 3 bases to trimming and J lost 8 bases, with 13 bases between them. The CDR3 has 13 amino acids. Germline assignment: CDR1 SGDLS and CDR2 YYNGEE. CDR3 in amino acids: CASSGSYLGTQYF. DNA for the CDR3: TGTGCCAGCAGCGGATCTTACTTGGGTACGCAGTATTTT. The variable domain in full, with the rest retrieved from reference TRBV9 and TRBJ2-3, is DSGVTQTPKHLITATGQRVTLRCSPRSGDLSVYWYQQSLDQGLQFLIQYYNGEERAKGNILERFSAQQFPDLHSELNLSSLELGDSALYFCASSGSYLGTQYFGPGTRLTVL.

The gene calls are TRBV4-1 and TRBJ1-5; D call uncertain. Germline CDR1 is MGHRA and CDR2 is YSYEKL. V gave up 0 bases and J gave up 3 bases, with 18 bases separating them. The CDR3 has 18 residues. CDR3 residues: CASSQESTPMGYNQPQHF. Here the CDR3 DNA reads TGCGCCAGCAGCCAAGAATCCACCCCGATGGGATACAATCAGCCCCAGCATTTT.

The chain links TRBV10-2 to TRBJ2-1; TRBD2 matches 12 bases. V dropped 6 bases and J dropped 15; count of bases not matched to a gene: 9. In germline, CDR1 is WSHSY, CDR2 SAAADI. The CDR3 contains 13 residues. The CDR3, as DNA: TGCGCCAGCAGAGCTAGCGGGGGGGTCCCGCTGTTCTTC. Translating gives CASRASGGVPLFF.

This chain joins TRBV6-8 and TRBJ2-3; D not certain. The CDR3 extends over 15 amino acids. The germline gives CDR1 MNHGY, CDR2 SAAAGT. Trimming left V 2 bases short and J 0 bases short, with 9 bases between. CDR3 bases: TGTGCCAGCAGTTACGGTATGCAGAGCACAGATACGCAGTATTTT. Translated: CASSYGMQSTDTQYF.

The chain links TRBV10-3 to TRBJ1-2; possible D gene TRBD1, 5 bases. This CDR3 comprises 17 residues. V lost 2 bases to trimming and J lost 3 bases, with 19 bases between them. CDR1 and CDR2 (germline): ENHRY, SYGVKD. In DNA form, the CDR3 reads TGTGCCATCAGTGAGCCCACGACCGTCGGGACCCACTATGGCTACACCTTC. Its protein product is CAISEPTTVGTHYGYTF.

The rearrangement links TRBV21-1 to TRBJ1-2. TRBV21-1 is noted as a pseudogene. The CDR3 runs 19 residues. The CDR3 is CASSPMYGKKIPDNYGYTF. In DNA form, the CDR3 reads TGTGCCAGCAGTCCCATGTATGGGAAAAAGATTCCAGATAACTATGGCTACACCTTC.

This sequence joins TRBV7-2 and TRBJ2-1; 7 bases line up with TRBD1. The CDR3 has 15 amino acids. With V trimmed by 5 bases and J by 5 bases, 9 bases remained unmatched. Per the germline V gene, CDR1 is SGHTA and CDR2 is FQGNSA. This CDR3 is CASSVDRRSHNEQFF. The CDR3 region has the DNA TGTGCCAGCAGCGTGGACAGGCGCTCACACAATGAGCAGTTCTTC.

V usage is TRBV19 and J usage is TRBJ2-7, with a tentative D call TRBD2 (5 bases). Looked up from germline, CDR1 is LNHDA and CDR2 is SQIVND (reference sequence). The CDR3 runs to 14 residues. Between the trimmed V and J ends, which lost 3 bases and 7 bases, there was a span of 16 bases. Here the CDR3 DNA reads TGTGCCAGTAGTATGTTGGGTAGCGCGCTAGAGCAGTACTTC. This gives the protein CASSMLGSALEQYF.

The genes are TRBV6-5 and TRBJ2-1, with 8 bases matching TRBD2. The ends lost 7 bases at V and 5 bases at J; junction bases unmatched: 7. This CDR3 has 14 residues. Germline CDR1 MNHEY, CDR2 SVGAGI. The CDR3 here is CASIRGGADNEQFF. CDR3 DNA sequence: TGTGCCAGCATCCGGGGGGGGGCGGACAATGAGCAGTTCTTC.

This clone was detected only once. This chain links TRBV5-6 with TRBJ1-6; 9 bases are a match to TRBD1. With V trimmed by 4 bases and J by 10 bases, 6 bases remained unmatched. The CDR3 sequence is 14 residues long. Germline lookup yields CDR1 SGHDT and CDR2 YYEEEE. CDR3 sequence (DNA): TGTGCCAGCAGCCAAGACAGGGGGTTATCACCCCTCCACTTT. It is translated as CASSQDRGLSPLHF.

CDR3 coding DNA: TGTGCCAGCAGCTTAGTACTAGCGGGGGCTTACAATGAGCAGTTCTTC. Its translation: CASSLVLAGAYNEQFF. The gene calls are TRBV7-8 and TRBJ2-1, with 11 positions matching TRBD2. CDR3 size: 16 residues. Losses at the gene ends were 1 base for V and 4 bases for J; bases not matched to a gene: 3. CDR1 and CDR2 from the germline V gene are SGHVS and FQNEAQ. Together with reference TRBV7-8 and TRBJ2-1, the CDR3 gives the full variable domain: GAGVSQSPRYKVAKRGQDVALRCDPISGHVSLFWYQQALGQGPEFLTYFQNEAQLDKSGLPSDRFFAERPEGSVSTLKIQRTQQEDSAVYLCASSLVLAGAYNEQFFGPGTRLTVL.

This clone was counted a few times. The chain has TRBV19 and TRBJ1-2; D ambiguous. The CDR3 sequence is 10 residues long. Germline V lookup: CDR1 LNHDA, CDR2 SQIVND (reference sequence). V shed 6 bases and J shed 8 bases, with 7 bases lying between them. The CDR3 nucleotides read TGTGCCAGTAGAGATGGAGGCTACACCTTC. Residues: CASRDGGYTF.

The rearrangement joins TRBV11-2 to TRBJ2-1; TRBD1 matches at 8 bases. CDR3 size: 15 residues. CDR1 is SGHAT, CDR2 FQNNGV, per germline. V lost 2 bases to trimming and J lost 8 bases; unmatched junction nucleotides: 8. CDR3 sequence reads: CASSLRTGFFDEQFF. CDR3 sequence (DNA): TGTGCCAGCAGCTTAAGGACAGGGTTTTTCGATGAGCAGTTCTTC.

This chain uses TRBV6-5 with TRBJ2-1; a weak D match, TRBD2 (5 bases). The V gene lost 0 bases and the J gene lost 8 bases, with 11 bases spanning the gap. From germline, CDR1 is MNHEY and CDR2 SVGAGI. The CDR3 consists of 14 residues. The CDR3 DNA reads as TGTGCCAGCAGTTACTCCCTCTCGAGGGATGAGCAGTTCTTC. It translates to CASSYSLSRDEQFF.

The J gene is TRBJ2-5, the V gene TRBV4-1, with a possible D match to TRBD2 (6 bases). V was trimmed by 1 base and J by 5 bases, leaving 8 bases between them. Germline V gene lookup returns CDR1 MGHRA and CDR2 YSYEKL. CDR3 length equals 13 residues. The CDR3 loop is CASSQVGRETQYF. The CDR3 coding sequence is TGCGCCAGCAGCCAAGTGGGGAGGGAGACCCAGTACTTC.

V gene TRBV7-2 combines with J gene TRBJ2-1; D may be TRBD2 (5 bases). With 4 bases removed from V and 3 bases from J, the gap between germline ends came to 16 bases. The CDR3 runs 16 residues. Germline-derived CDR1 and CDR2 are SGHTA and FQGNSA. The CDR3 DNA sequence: TGTGCCAGCAGCTCCGGTGGAGGACTGAACTACAATGAGCAGTTCTTC. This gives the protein CASSSGGGLNYNEQFF.